This T cell receptor (beta chain) was profiled in a study of CD8+CD57+ T cells in acquired aplastic anemia. Trimming at V came to 6 bases and at J to 6 bases, leaving 9 bases not matched to a gene. The CDR3 consists of 13 residues. Germline V gene sequence: CDR1 DFQATT, CDR2 SNEGSKA (reference sequence). Only patients with CD8+CD57+ cell expansion on flow cytometry were chosen for sequencing. Both TCR beta VDJ combination and CDR3 sequence profiling were carried out. Genomic DNA was the template for this profiling. TCRdb re-called the reads with MiXCR, one entry per CDR3 protein. The data show 80,000 to 100,000 distinct CDR3 sequences, roughly 70% seen once.

Sequencing was done on a sample of sorted CD4+, CD8+, or CD8+CD57+ T cells (not recorded which) from PBMCs. This TCR was recovered from a human donor with aplastic anemia. V and J are TRBV20-1 and TRBJ1-2, with TRBD1 identical over 8 bases. The DNA for the CDR3 is TGCAGTGCGACCAGTCGGACAGGGAATGGCTACACCTTC. It encodes CSATSRTGNGYTF.